Reported below is one T cell receptor (beta chain). The antigen is unknown. Clones were read by immunoSEQ multiplex PCR, and TCRdb kept only the in-frame ones, dropping some. The sample has about 2 million clones; roughly 95% are singletons. V shed 5 bases, J shed 5 bases, and the junction held 13 bases outside the gene matches. This CDR3 spans 17 amino acids. The germline V gene encodes CDR1 SEHNR and CDR2 FQNEAQ (reference sequence). This sample was included in a study of shared clonotypes between healthy human individuals. General study results and limits: Represented diversity, genetic and exposure-history alike, was limited by few donors. An effect of sequencing depth on clonotype sharing among donors was expected. Shared across several donors were roughly 4.7% of the naive CD4 clonotypes.

Naive CD8 cells lacked CD45RO, underwent positive selection for CCR7 and left out terminally differentiated effector memory CD45RA+ cells. Healthy adults negative for HIV, lacking recent acute infections or vaccinations, served as donors. The clonotype was recovered from a young man in good health. The sequenced material came from naive CD8+ T cells sorted from blood. The chain couples TRBV7-9 to TRBJ2-5; TRBD2 aligns across 11 bases. The CDR3 loop reads CASSLRLAGPLWETQYF. The CDR3 DNA reads TGTGCCAGCAGCCTCAGACTAGCGGGGCCTTTGTGGGAGACCCAGTACTTC. The full variable domain, rest sourced from reference TRBV7-9 and TRBJ2-5, is DTGVSQNPRHKITKRGQNVTFRCDPISEHNRLYWYRQTLGQGPEFLTYFQNEAQLEKSRLLSDRFSAERPKGSFSTLEIQRTEQGDSAMYLCASSLRLAGPLWETQYFGPGTRLLVL.